Below, one T cell receptor beta chain is given with its context. This clonotype was counted at least ten times. The clone's antigen remains unknown. Per-base quality was not reported, and no clone a single base away is much larger than it. The data stem from a study of blood T cells in healthy people across ages (dated by TCRdb to the mid-2010s). In the study overall: In model experiments, roughly one uniquely barcoded TCR beta cDNA molecule per two T cells was captured by template switching. Using deep sequencing normalized with unique cDNA molecular identifiers, the study measured how TCR beta repertoire diversity changes with age. The donors were divided into four age groups: young (average about 16 years), middle-aged (about 39), aged (approximately 62) and long-lived (roughly 86). Two additional independent replicas of 1 million unique cDNA reads from the same blood draw were analyzed for two donors (one aged 18 to 30 and one aged 80 or older). Donors of different ages were randomly distributed across sequencing lanes to avoid experimental bias.

On the study overall, not on this receptor specifically: The long-lived group showed more naive CD4+ T cells, fewer expanded clones and increased TCR diversity than the aged group, suggesting age selection. The CMV infection status of donors was not known, potentially confounding age-related changes in expanded clonotypes. Estimates of total diversity from one million sequenced T cells were regarded as lower bounds and underestimates. Observed TCR beta diversity per million T cells fell roughly linearly with age, and a significant reduction was already apparent by age around 40. Because profiling used bulk unsorted PBMCs, naive and antigen-experienced compartments could not be compared conclusively. There was a strong correlation between observed TCR beta diversity and the percentage of naive T cells measured by flow cytometry.

Donors were about 36 systemically healthy Caucasian individuals from Russia aged about 6 to 100 years. Each donor gave about 11 milliliters of peripheral blood, drawn into EDTA-treated Vacutainer tubes. Ficoll-Paque density-gradient centrifugation was used to isolate PBMCs, with at least 6.5 million obtained per sample. Trizol reagent was used to extract total RNA from PBMCs, with at least 5 micrograms per sample. Naive CD45RAhigh/CD27high T cell percentages were measured by flow cytometry on a PBMC aliquot from every donor. The protocol used for the library was 5' RACE. Sequencer: Illumina HiSeq 2500. A second PCR of about 7 to 12 cycles was run with a J-beta primer mix and a sample-barcoded 5' primer. A unique molecular identifier was introduced onto each TCR beta cDNA molecule by a template-switch 5' adaptor carrying 12 random nucleotides. Each sample yielded at least 2.5 million CDR3-containing paired-end reads. All of the RNA was converted into first-strand cDNA using the Mint cDNA synthesis kit, with a TRBC-specific oligonucleotide serving as the primer. Following uracil-DNA glycosylase treatment, all cDNA underwent a first 18-cycle PCR with the universal primers M1SS and BC2_uni_R. The authors processed their data as follows. For normalization, 1 million high-quality reads were randomly selected from each sample, with every read carrying a distinct molecular identifier. Reads sharing molecular identifiers were discarded rather than binned into consensus sequences. CDR3 identification, clonotype clustering and error correction used MiTCR with a Q25 quality threshold and the strictest error-elimination algorithm. Lower-bound total TCR beta diversity was estimated with a nonparametric unseen species model using Euler transformation. TCRdb passed the public sequencing reads through fastp at Q25 and MiXCR, retaining productive beta sequences. For every CDR3 protein sequence, its rows merge into one entry that carries the most common genes and DNA. TCRdb, not the authors, supplied the V and J calls. A total of about 640,000 distinct CDR3 sequences appear in this sample, about 28% of them only once. The ten largest account for 15% to 18% of the sample.

V is pruned by 2 bases and J by 3 bases, leaving 8 bases of the junction without a gene match. The CDR3, cysteine through phenylalanine, is 16 amino acids long. Of all the DNA, just the CDR3 is kept, 48 bases in frame from base 1. CDR1 and CDR2 are read off the germline V gene as WSHSY and SAAADI. Material for sequencing was blood. This receptor was obtained from a woman of 80 years or more in good health. Recombination linked TRBV10-2 to TRBJ2-3; 7 bases in between match TRBD2. CDR3 region: CASSEGMGAGTDTQYF. In nucleotide form, the sequence is TGCGCCAGCAGTGAGGGGATGGGAGCGGGGACAGATACGCAGTATTTT.